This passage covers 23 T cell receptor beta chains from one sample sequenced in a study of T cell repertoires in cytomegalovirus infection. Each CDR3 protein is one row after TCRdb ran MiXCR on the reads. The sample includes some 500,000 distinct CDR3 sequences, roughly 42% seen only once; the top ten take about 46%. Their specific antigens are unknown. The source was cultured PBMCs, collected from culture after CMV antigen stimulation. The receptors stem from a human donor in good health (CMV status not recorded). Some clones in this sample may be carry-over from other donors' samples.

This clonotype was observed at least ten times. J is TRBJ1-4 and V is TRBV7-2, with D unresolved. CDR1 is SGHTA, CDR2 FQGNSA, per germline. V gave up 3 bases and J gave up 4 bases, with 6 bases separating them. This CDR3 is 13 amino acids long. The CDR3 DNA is TGTGCCAGCAGCTTGCGGATTAATGAAAAACTGTTTTTT. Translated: CASSLRINEKLFF.

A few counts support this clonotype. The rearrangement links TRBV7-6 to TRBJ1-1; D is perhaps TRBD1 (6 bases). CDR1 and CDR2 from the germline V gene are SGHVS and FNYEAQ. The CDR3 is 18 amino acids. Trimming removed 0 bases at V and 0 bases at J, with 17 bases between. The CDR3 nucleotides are TGTGCCAGCAGCTTAGCTTTTCCAGGGGCTATGATGAACACTGAAGCTTTCTTT. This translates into CASSLAFPGAMMNTEAFF.

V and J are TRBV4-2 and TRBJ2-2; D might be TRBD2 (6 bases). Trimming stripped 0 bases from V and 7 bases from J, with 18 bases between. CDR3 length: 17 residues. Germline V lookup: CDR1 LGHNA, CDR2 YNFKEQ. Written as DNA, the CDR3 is TGTGCCAGCAGCCAAGATTCGAGACTAGATGTAGGCGGGGAGCTGTTTTTT. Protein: CASSQDSRLDVGGELFF.

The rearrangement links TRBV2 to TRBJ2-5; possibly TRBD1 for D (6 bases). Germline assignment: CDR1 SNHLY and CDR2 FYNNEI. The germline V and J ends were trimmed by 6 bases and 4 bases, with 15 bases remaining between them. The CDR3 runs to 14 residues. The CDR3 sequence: CASRQGPAGETQYF. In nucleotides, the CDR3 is TGTGCCAGCAGACAGGGTCCCGCCGGAGAGACCCAGTACTTC. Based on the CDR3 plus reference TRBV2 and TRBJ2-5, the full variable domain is EPEVTQTPSHQVTQMGQEVILRCVPISNHLYFYWYRQILGQKVEFLVSFYNNEISEKSEIFDDQFSVERPDGSNFTLKIRSTKLEDSAMYFCASRQGPAGETQYFGPGTRLLVL.

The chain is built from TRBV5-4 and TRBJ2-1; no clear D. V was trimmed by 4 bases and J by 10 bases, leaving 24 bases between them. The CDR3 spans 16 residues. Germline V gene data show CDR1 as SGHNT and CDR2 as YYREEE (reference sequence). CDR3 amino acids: CASSPDRSRTPGEQFF. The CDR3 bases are TGTGCCAGCAGCCCCGACCGTAGTAGAACCCCCGGAGAGCAGTTCTTC.

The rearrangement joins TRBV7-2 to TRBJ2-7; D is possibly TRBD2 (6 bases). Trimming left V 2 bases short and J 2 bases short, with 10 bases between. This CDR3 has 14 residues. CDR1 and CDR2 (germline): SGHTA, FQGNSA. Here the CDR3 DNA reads TGTGCCAGCAGCTTACGGGGGATCCCCTACGAGCAGTACTTC. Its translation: CASSLRGIPYEQYF.

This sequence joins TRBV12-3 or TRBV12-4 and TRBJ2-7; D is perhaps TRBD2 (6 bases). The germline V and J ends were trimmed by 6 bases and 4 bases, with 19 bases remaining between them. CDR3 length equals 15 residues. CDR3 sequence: CASSPPRRGQYEQYF. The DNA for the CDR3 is TGTGCCAGCAGCCCCCCTCGGCGGGGTCAATACGAGCAGTACTTC.

CDR3 DNA sequence: TGTGCCAGTAGAGACACCTTGGGCACTGAAGCTTTCTTT. Translating gives CASRDTLGTEAFF. J is TRBJ1-1 and V is TRBV19; D is unresolved. V shed 6 bases and J shed 4 bases, with 12 bases lying between them. CDR1 LNHDA and CDR2 SQIVND come from the germline V gene (reference sequence). The CDR3 has 13 residues.

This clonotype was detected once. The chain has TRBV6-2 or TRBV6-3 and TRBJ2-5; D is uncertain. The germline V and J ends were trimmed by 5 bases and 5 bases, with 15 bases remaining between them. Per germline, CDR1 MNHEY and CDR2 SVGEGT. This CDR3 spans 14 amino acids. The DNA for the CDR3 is TGTGCCAGCAGTCAACATGGAGTCCGGGAGACCCAGTACTTC. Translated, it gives CASSQHGVRETQYF.

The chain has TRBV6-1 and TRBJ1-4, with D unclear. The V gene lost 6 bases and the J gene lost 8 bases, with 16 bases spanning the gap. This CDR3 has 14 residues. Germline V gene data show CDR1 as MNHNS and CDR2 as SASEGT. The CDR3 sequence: CASRADGRSEKLFF. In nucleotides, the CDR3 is TGTGCCAGCAGGGCGGACGGTCGGTCGGAAAAACTGTTTTTT.

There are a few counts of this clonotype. This chain's CDR3 is CASSSNRAQYF. Here the CDR3 DNA reads TGTGCCAGCAGTTCTAACAGGGCGCAGTATTTT. The genes are TRBV28 and TRBJ2-3; weak D call: TRBD1 (6 bases). Trimming cost V 4 bases and J 10 bases, with 9 bases left between them. CDR1 and CDR2 from the germline V gene are MDHEN and SYDVKM. There are 11 residues in the CDR3.

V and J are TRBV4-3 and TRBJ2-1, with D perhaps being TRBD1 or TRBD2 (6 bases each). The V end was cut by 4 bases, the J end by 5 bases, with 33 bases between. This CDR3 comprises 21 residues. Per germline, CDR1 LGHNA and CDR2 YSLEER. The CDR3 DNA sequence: TGCGCCAGCAGCCCTTTATACGGCACTAGCAGGACGAGGGGGTTTAACAATGAGCAGTTCTTC. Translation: CASSPLYGTSRTRGFNNEQFF.

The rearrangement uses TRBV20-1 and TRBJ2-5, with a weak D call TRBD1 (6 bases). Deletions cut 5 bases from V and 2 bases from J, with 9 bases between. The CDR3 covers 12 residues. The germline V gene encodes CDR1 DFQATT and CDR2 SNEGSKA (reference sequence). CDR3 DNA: TGCAGTGCTGCCGGGACACAAGAGACCCAGTACTTC. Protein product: CSAAGTQETQYF.

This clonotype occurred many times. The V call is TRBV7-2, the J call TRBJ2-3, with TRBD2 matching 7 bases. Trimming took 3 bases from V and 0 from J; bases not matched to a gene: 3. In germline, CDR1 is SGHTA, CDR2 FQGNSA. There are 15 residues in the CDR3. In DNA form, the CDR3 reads TGTGCCAGCAGCTTCAGCGGGACTAGCACAGATACGCAGTATTTT. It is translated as CASSFSGTSTDTQYF.

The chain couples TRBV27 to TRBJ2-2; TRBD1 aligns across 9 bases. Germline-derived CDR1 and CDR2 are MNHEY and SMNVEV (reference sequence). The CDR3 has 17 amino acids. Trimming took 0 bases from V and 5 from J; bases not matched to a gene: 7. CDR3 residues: CASSLSRWTGVTGELFF. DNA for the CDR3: TGTGCCAGCAGTTTATCGAGGTGGACAGGGGTTACCGGGGAGCTGTTTTTT.

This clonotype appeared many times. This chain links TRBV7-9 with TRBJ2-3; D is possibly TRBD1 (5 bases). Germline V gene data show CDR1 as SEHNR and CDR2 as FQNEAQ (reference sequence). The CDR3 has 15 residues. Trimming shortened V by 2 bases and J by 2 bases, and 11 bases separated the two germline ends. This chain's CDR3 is CASSLWGRYTDTQYF. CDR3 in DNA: TGTGCCAGCAGCTTATGGGGCAGGTACACAGATACGCAGTATTTT.

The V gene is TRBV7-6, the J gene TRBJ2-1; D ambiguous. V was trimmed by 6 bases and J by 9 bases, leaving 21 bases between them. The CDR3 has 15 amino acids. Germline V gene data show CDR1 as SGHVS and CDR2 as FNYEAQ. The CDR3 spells CASSDPIRGRGEQFF. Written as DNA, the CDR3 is TGTGCCAGCAGTGATCCAATTCGAGGCCGCGGTGAGCAGTTCTTC.

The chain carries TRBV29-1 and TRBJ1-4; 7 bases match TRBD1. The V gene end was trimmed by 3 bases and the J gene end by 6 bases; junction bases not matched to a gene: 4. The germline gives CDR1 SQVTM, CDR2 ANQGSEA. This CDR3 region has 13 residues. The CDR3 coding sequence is TGCAGCGTTGAGGCCGGGACAGATGAAAAACTGTTTTTT. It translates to CSVEAGTDEKLFF.

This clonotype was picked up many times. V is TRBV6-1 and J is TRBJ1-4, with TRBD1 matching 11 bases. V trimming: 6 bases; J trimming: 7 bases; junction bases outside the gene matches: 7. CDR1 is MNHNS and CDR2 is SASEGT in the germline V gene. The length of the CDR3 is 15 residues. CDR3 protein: CASSEDRGRVEKLFF. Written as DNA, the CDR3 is TGTGCCAGCAGCGAGGACAGGGGGCGGGTTGAAAAACTGTTTTTT.

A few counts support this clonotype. The CDR3 protein is CASSFSGALNYGYTF. The CDR3 nucleotides are TGTGCCAGCAGCTTTTCAGGGGCGCTTAACTATGGCTACACCTTC. This sequence joins TRBV7-2 and TRBJ1-2; tentatively, D is TRBD1 (6 bases). Germline values: CDR1 SGHTA, CDR2 FQGNSA. This CDR3 comprises 15 residues. The ends were cut back, 3 bases at V and 1 base at J, with 12 bases in the middle.

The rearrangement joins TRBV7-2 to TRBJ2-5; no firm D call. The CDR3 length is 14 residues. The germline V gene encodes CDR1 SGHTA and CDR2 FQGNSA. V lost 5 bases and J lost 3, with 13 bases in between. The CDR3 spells CASSPSRLEETQYF. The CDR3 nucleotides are TGTGCCAGCAGCCCAAGTCGCCTAGAAGAGACCCAGTACTTC.

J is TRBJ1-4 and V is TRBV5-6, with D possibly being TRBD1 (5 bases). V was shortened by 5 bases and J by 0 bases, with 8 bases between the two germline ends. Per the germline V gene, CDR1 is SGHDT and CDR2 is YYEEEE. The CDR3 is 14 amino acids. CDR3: CASSTGATNEKLFF. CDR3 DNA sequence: TGTGCCAGCAGTACAGGAGCAACTAATGAAAAACTGTTTTTT.

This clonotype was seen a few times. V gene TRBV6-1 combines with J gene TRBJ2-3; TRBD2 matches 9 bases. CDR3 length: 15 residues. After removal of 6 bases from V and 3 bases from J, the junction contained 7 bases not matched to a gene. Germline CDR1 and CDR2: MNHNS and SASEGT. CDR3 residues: CASRPSGRPTDTQYF. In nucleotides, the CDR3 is TGTGCCAGCAGGCCGAGCGGGAGGCCGACAGATACGCAGTATTTT.